These 3 T cell receptor beta chains were sequenced from one sample in a study of CD8 T cells in ankylosing spondylitis. TCRdb processed the 5' RACE reads anew with MiXCR; each CDR3 protein has one entry. The table lists 100,000 to 150,000 distinct CDR3 sequences, around 10% of them singletons, with about 4% in the top ten. Sequenced: blood, either unsorted or a sorted T cell fraction (not recorded which). These TCRs come from a female donor with ankylosing spondylitis or in good health (not recorded which).

This clonotype showed up many times. The J gene is TRBJ1-1, the V gene TRBV7-2, with D perhaps matching TRBD1 (5 bases). This CDR3 region has 13 residues. With 5 bases removed from V and 5 bases from J, the gap between germline ends came to 12 bases. Germline loops: CDR1 SGHTA, CDR2 FQGNSA. Here the CDR3 DNA reads TGTGCCAGCAGCGCCAGGGAGAGGACTGAAGCTTTCTTT. Translating gives CASSARERTEAFF.

This clonotype occurred many times. The rearrangement links TRBV7-2 to TRBJ1-2, with no clear D. Germline CDR1 reads SGHTA; CDR2 reads FQGNSA. V was cut by 1 base and J by 0 bases, with 9 bases left in between. This CDR3 is 15 amino acids long. CDR3 DNA: TGTGCCAGCAGCTTAGGCAGCTCTTCTAACTATGGCTACACCTTC. This encodes CASSLGSSSNYGYTF.

This clonotype was counted at least ten times. This rearrangement joins TRBV24-1 to TRBJ2-1, with 7 bases aligning to TRBD2. Germline V gene sequence: CDR1 KGHDR, CDR2 SFDVKD. V trimming: 5 bases; J trimming: 1 base; junction bases outside the gene matches: 4. The CDR3 extends over 15 amino acids. The CDR3 DNA follows: TGTGCCACCAGTGGTGCTAGCGGATCCTACAATGAGCAGTTCTTC. Translating gives CATSGASGSYNEQFF.